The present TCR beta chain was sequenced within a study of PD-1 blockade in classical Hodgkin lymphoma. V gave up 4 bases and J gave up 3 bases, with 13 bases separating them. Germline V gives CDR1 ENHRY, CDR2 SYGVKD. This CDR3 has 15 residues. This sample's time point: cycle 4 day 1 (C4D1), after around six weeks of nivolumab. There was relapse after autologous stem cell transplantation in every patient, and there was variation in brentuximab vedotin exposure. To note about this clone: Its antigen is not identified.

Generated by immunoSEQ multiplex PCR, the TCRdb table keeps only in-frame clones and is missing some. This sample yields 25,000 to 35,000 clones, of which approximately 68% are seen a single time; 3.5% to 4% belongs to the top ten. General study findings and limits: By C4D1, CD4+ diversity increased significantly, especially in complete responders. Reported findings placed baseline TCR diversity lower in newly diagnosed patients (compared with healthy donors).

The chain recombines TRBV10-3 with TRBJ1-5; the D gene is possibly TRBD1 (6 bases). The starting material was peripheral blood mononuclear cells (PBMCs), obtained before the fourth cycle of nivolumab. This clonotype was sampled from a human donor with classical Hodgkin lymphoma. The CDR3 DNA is TGTGCCATCAGTGTAAATAGGGGGGCCAATCAGCCCCAGCATTTT. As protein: CAISVNRGANQPQHF.